The TCR beta chain under discussion was sequenced for a study of blood T cell repertoires in COVID-19 (dated by TCRdb to between 2020 and 2021). For the wider study: Collaborator samples came from the United States, Italy and Spain and covered acute and convalescent phases of COVID-19. The prospective study material was composed of cDNA or gDNA derived from T cells, B-cell-depleted T cells, or PBMCs. The dataset comprised deeply sampled blood TCRbeta repertoires from subjects exposed to, actively infected with, or recovered from COVID-19. The repertoires were released in a freely available public database meant as a resource for research on the immune response to SARS-CoV-2. Samples came from the ongoing ImmuneRACE study (first 160 participants) plus 1,254 subjects from 6 global collaborators. A de-identified subject ID, COVID-19 status, age in years and sex were almost always included in the sample metadata. Where available, HLA class I and class II types were taken from metadata supplied by the sample provider and were not determined by assay-based typing. What the authors observed across the whole study: The amount of clinical and demographic metadata varied by source and participant and was provided uncurated.

The table lists this clone with a count of one. Its recognized antigen is unknown. No much larger clone exists at a distance of one base, and base qualities are not known. One collaborating source in Seattle enrolled patients while the patients were actively infected and followed the patients over time throughout the course of disease. Collaborating institutions collected whole blood in K2EDTA tubes following their own protocols. For TCRbeta analysis, collaborator samples were shipped as frozen whole blood, as isolated PBMCs, or as DNA extracted from either sample type. TCRbeta CDR3 regions were amplified from genomic DNA by means of the immunoSEQ Assay, a bias-controlled multiplex PCR. Per the original workflow: Nucleated cell counts per sample were estimated from amplification of reference gene primers within the assay. To quantify the absolute abundance of each unique TCRbeta CDR3 rearrangement, sequence reads were collapsed and filtered. For each sample, productive Simpson clonality was calculated by taking the square root of Simpson's diversity index across productive rearrangements. The table comes from immuneACCESS by way of TCRdb, which keeps in-frame sequences with V and J called. Part of the clones is missing from these tables; in studies checked, under half for an unresolved V gene and the rest for unknown reasons. That table supplies the V and J calls and clone size; D and trimming were determined from the DNA. Present in this sample are 300,000 to 350,000 clones, approximately 90% of which were seen just once. Together, the top ten hold nearly 7% of the sample.

The V end loses 1 base and the J end loses 8 bases, and a stretch of 11 bases separates them. CDR1 LGHDT and CDR2 YNNKEL are derived from the germline V gene (reference sequence). The CDR3 sequence holds 13 residues, the cysteine and phenylalanine included. Only CDR3 DNA remains: 39 bases, in frame from the first base. The receptor comes from a woman aged 25-40 years with COVID-19, enrolled during active disease. Sequencing input: peripheral blood. The rearrangement combines TRBV3-1 (or the pseudogene TRBV3-2) with TRBJ1-2, with the D gene uncertain. The DNA sequence follows: TGTGCCAGCAGCCAAGCCCAGTACCCAGGCTACACCTTC. This yields the protein CASSQAQYPGYTF.